This T cell receptor (beta chain) was identified in a study of cytomegalovirus exposure and HLA in healthy donors. The PCR made use of 60 Vbeta and 13 Jbeta primers. The method was immunoSEQ multiplex PCR; TCRdb's version includes in-frame clones alone and lacks a portion of them. This table holds more than 100,000 clones, around nine tenths found once. The sequence came from a woman in her 30s in good health and CMV-seronegative. Sequencing input: PBMCs.

The CDR3 region has the DNA TGTGCCAGCCGCCGGGTAGCGGGAGGCAATGAGCAGTTCTTC. Amino acids: CASRRVAGGNEQFF. The J gene is TRBJ2-1, the V gene TRBV2; 10 nucleotides line up with TRBD2. Germline V gives CDR1 SNHLY, CDR2 FYNNEI. After removal of 8 bases from V and 6 bases from J, the junction contained 7 bases not matched to a gene. The CDR3 totals 14 residues.